This T cell receptor (beta chain) emerged from a study of shared clonotypes between healthy human individuals. For the study at large: Researchers assigned three CD4 naive, three CD4 memory, two CD8 naive and one CD8 memory plate to each donor.

Donors comprised only Caucasian adults living in Nashville, Tennessee. The authors divided CD4+ cells into CD45RA+ naive and CD45RA-negative memory subsets. Authors' analysis steps: ImmunoSEQ junction-only sequences lacked quality scores, so their filtering differed. Profiling relied on immunoSEQ multiplex PCR, and the TCRdb table lists in-frame clones only, not all of them. The DNA was the basis for D and trimming; V, J and clone size are from that table. The profile covers about 1.1 million clones, with 75% to 80% appearing a single time and approximately 0.5% taken by the ten largest. V lost 1 base and J lost 6, with 12 bases in between. This CDR3 contains 15 residues. Germline V CDR1 and CDR2: SNHLY, FYNNEI.

The specimen was memory CD4+ T cells from PBMCs. Subset noted: CD45RA-negative fraction. V usage is TRBV2 and J usage is TRBJ2-2, with D perhaps TRBD1 (6 bases). The sequence derives from a young man in good health. Some clones in this sample may be carry-over from other donors' samples. DNA of the CDR3: TGTGCCAGCAGTGAAGACGTCCAGGGGCCCGGGGAGCTGTTTTTT. It encodes CASSEDVQGPGELFF.